The entry that follows covers one TCR beta chain sequence. The antigen remains undetermined. This sample stems from a study of cytomegalovirus exposure and HLA in healthy donors. Findings and limits, study-wide: The presence/absence work took it that sequencing depth was about the same across donors.

Germline CDR1 and CDR2: SGHNT and YENEEA. CDR3 length: 17 residues. V was pared by 0 bases and J by 4 bases, with 7 bases of the junction left unmatched. With 60 Vbeta and 13 Jbeta primers, the PCR was carried out. Here immunoSEQ multiplex PCR was the method, and the copy in TCRdb shows in-frame clones only, minus some. The data hold about 120,000 clones, with roughly a tenth observed a single time. This sequence joins TRBV11-3 and TRBJ1-1, with 11 bases aligning to TRBD1. The sample taken for sequencing was PBMCs. The origin of this receptor is a woman aged 18-29 years in good health and CMV-seropositive. CDR3 in DNA: TGTGCCAGCAGCTTAGATCTAGGGACAGGGGGTAGCACTGAAGCTTTCTTT. It specifies CASSLDLGTGGSTEAFF.